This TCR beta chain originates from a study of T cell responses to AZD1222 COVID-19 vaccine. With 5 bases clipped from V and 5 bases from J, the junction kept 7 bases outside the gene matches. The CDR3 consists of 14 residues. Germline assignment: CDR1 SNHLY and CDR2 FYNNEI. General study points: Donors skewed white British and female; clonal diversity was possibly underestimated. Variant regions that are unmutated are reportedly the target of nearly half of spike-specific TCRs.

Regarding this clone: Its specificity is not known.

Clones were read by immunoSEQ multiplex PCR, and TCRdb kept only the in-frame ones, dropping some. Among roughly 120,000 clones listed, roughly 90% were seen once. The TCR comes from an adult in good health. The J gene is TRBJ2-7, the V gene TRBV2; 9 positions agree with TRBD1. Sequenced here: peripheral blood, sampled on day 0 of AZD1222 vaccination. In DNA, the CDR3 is TGTGCCAGCAGTTTCGGGACAGGGACGCACGAGCAGTACTTC. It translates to CASSFGTGTHEQYF.